The 15 T cell receptor beta chains presented below share a single source sample, sequenced in a study of OX40 agonist ivuxolimab in advanced cancers. Profiling relied on immunoSEQ multiplex PCR, and the TCRdb table lists in-frame clones only, not all of them. The table shows about 85,000 clones, with just over 85% occurring only once. The specimen was CD4+ or CD8+ T cells sorted from blood, collected in a trial of the OX40 agonist ivuxolimab. All receptors come from an adult with an advanced solid tumor such as melanoma, head and neck, liver or kidney cancer.

The V gene is TRBV16, the J gene TRBJ1-3; maybe TRBD1 (5 bases). V shed 4 bases and J shed 0 bases, with 10 bases lying between them. The CDR3 length is 15 residues. The V gene's germline CDR1 is KGHSY and CDR2 FQNENV. The CDR3 reads CASSLGTNSGNTIYF. The CDR3 region has the DNA TGTGCCAGCAGCCTTGGGACCAACTCTGGAAACACCATATATTTT.

The V gene is TRBV30, the J gene TRBJ2-3; 7 nucleotides agree with TRBD1. The germline V gene has CDR1 GTSNPN and CDR2 SVGIG (reference sequence). The CDR3 contains 16 residues. Unmatched junction bases numbered 7, after V lost 0 bases and J lost 1 base. The CDR3 nucleotides read TGTGCCTGGAGTGTACGTAGACAGGGACGCACAGATACGCAGTATTTT. It is translated as CAWSVRRQGRTDTQYF.

This chain joins TRBV7-2 and TRBJ1-1, with a tentative D call TRBD1 (5 bases). CDR1 is SGHTA, CDR2 FQGNSA, per germline. The CDR3 totals 15 residues. The V end was cut by 1 base, the J end by 1 base, with 10 bases between. The CDR3 region has the DNA TGTGCCAGCAGCTTAGAGAAGGGGTGGAACACTGAAGCTTTCTTT. This encodes CASSLEKGWNTEAFF.

J is TRBJ2-2 and V is TRBV6-1; D is possibly TRBD1 (5 bases). Germline V gene sequence: CDR1 MNHNS, CDR2 SASEGT. Between the trimmed V and J ends, which lost 1 base and 5 bases, there was a span of 8 bases. This CDR3 is built from 14 residues. In nucleotides, the CDR3 is TGTGCCAGCAGTGAAGTATCAGGGACCGGGGAGCTGTTTTTT. Encoded protein: CASSEVSGTGELFF.

The chain employs TRBV6-5 and TRBJ1-1; D is perhaps TRBD1 (5 bases). This CDR3 is built from 14 residues. The germline V gene encodes CDR1 MNHEY and CDR2 SVGAGI. Trimming took off 7 bases at V and 5 bases at J, with 17 bases between the two ends. This chain's CDR3 is CASTTDGGTTEAFF. DNA for the CDR3: TGTGCCAGCACCACAGATGGGGGGACGACTGAAGCTTTCTTT.

The rearrangement uses TRBV11-3 and TRBJ2-1, with D possibly being TRBD1 or TRBD2 (5 bases each). Trimming stripped 4 bases from V and 2 bases from J, with 12 bases between. This CDR3 region has 15 residues. Germline values: CDR1 SGHNT, CDR2 YENEEA. Written as DNA, the CDR3 is TGTGCCAGCAGCTACCGGGACGGTGCCTACAATGAGCAGTTCTTC. Translating it yields CASSYRDGAYNEQFF. The whole variable domain, filled in from reference TRBV11-3 and TRBJ2-1, reads EAGVVQSPRYKIIEKKQPVAFWCNPISGHNTLYWYLQNLGQGPELLIRYENEEAVDDSQLPKDRFSAERLKGVDSTLKIQPAELGDSAVYLCASSYRDGAYNEQFFGPGTRLTVL.

The genes are TRBV2 and TRBJ2-7; a weak D match, TRBD1 (6 bases). This CDR3 has 13 residues. Germline assignment: CDR1 SNHLY and CDR2 FYNNEI. V gave up 4 bases and J gave up 3 bases, with 10 bases separating them. The CDR3 nucleotides read TGTGCCAGCAGTGTGGACAGAATCTACGAGCAGTACTTC. This sequence encodes CASSVDRIYEQYF.

The chain links TRBV5-1 to TRBJ2-5; 10 positions agree with TRBD1. The V segment lost 5 bases and the J segment 4 bases; nucleotides outside the gene matches: 5. The CDR3 consists of 14 residues. In germline, CDR1 is SGHRS, CDR2 YFSETQ. CDR3 in DNA: TGCGCCAGCAGTCCGGGACAGGGGCCAGAGACCCAGTACTTC. Amino acid sequence: CASSPGQGPETQYF.

The chain couples TRBV18 to TRBJ2-3; 14 nucleotides align to TRBD2. The germline CDR1 and CDR2 sequences are KGHSH and LQKENI. V shed 0 bases and J 2 bases; nucleotides not matched to a gene: 7. The CDR3 runs 19 residues. In nucleotides, the CDR3 is TGTGCCAGCTCACCACCGGTGGGGACTAGCGGGGGATACACAGATACGCAGTATTTT. Its translation is CASSPPVGTSGGYTDTQYF.

The rearrangement links TRBV25-1 to TRBJ2-3, with 8 bases identical to TRBD1. This CDR3 has 15 residues. V trimming: 7 bases; J trimming: 3 bases; junction bases outside the gene matches: 9. Germline CDR1 and CDR2: MGHDK and SYGVNS. The CDR3 reads CASTSDRASTDTQYF. For the CDR3, the DNA is TGTGCCAGCACTTCGGACAGGGCTTCGACAGATACGCAGTATTTT.

V is TRBV6-5 and J is TRBJ1-6; 8 bases are shared with TRBD1. The length of the CDR3 is 14 residues. Germline V gene lookup returns CDR1 MNHEY and CDR2 SVGAGI. V lost 10 bases and J lost 10; bases outside the gene matches: 12. The CDR3: CATRPQGAGSPLHF. In DNA form, the CDR3 reads TGTGCCACCCGTCCCCAGGGGGCAGGATCACCCCTCCACTTT.

This clone has just one count. The chain couples TRBV13 to TRBJ1-2; D is uncertain. Germline V gene lookup returns CDR1 PRHDT and CDR2 FYEKMQ (reference sequence). This CDR3 contains 14 residues. The V end was cut by 1 base, the J end by 4 bases, with 10 bases between. Here the CDR3 DNA reads TGTGCCAGCAGCTTAGAACGGGGAGTCTATGGCTACACCTTC. Protein product: CASSLERGVYGYTF.

The chain uses TRBV7-2 and TRBJ1-3; a weak D match, TRBD1 (6 bases). V was trimmed by 6 bases and J by 2 bases, leaving 11 bases between them. Germline CDR1 reads SGHTA; CDR2 reads FQGNSA. The CDR3 extends over 14 amino acids. As DNA, the CDR3 is TGTGCCAGCAGTCCAGGGGATCCTGGAAACACCATATATTTT. Translated, it gives CASSPGDPGNTIYF.

The chain recombines TRBV4-2 with TRBJ1-3; D unclear. Germline CDR1 is LGHNA and CDR2 is YNFKEQ. The CDR3 length is 15 residues. Trimming removed 0 bases at V and 4 bases at J, with 10 bases between. The CDR3 DNA reads TGTGCCAGCAGCCAAGATTCCGGCGGCGGAAACACCATATATTTT. Its protein is CASSQDSGGGNTIYF.

The chain recombines TRBV5-4 with TRBJ2-1; tentative D call: TRBD1 (6 bases). The CDR3 contains 13 residues. Germline V gene sequence: CDR1 SGHNT, CDR2 YYREEE (reference sequence). Trimming took off 1 base at V and 6 bases at J, with 8 bases between the two ends. CDR3 in DNA: TGTGCCAGCAGCTTGCAAGGGGGCAATGAGCAGTTCTTC. It encodes CASSLQGGNEQFF.